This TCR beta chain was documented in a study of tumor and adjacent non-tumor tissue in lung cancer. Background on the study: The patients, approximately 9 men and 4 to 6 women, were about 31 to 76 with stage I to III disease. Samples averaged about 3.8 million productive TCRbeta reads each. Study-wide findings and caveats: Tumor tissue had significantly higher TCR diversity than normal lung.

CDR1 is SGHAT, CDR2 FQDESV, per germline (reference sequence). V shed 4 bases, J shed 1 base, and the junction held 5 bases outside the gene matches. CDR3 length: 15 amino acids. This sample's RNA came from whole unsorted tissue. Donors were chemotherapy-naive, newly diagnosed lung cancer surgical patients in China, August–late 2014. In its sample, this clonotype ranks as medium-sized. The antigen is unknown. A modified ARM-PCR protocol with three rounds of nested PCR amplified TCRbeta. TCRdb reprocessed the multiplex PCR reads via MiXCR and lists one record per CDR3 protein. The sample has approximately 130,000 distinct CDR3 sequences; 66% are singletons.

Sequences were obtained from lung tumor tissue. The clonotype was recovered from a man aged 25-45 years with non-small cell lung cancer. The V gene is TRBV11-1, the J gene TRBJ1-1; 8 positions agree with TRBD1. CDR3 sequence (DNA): TGTGCCAGCAGCTACGGACAGGGTGGGAACACTGAAGCTTTCTTT. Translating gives CASSYGQGGNTEAFF. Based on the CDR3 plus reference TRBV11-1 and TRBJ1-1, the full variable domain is EAEVAQSPRYKITEKSQAVAFWCDPISGHATLYWYRQILGQGPELLVQFQDESVVDDSQLPKDRFSAERLKGVDSTLKIQPAELGDSAMYLCASSYGQGGNTEAFFGQGTRLTVV.